The 20 T cell receptor delta chains presented below share a single source sample, sequenced in a study of gamma-delta T cells after stem cell transplantation. TCRdb re-identified clones in the RT-PCR reads via CATT. The table records 1,900 or so delta-chain clones, 15% to 20% of them present only once. Source material: gamma-delta T cells. These receptors were collected from a human donor. It is not recorded whose cells these are; they may come from a transplant donor.

This chain connects TRDV1 to TRDJ1, with 10 bases lining up with TRDD3. The CDR3 totals 21 residues. The germline CDR1 and CDR2 sequences are TSWWSYY and QGS. Germline trimming cut 0 bases from V and 0 bases from J; bases unmatched to any gene: 16. CDR3: CALGELLPYWGIRSDTDKLIF. In nucleotides, the CDR3 is TGTGCTCTTGGGGAACTATTGCCATACTGGGGGATCCGATCGGACACCGATAAACTCATCTTT.

Comment on this clone: This DNA's translation and the protein TCRdb lists, from a much larger clone, do not match at residue 11, likely due to a read error; the protein shown is translated from the DNA. The genes are TRDV2 and TRDJ1; 9 nucleotides match TRDD3. V was clipped by 0 bases and J by 1 base; unmatched bases: 20. The length of the CDR3 is 21 residues. In germline, CDR1 is GEAIGNYY, CDR2 EKD. CDR3 nucleotide sequence: TGTGCCTGTGACACCGTGTCGCTGGGGGATGCTTCTACTCAATCCACCGATAAACTCATCTTT. It codes for CACDTVSLGDASTQSTDKLIF.

V and J are TRDV1 and TRDJ1, with 10 bases matching TRDD3. J lost 3 bases, V lost 0 bases, and 19 bases had no gene match. CDR3 length: 21 residues. The germline CDR1 and CDR2 sequences are TSWWSYY and QGS. Here the CDR3 DNA reads TGTGCTCTTGGGGAACTGCTACCCTGGGGGGGGATACGCGTATTTTCCGATAAACTCATCTTT. Its protein is CALGELLPWGGIRVFSDKLIF.

Concerning this clone itself: A much larger clone sits a single nucleotide away, making a read error possible. The chain joins TRDV2 to TRDJ1; D gene unclear. The CDR3 runs to 14 residues. CDR1 and CDR2 from the germline V gene are GEAIGNYY and EKD. The CDR3 loop is CACDPVTGDDKLTF. Written as DNA, the CDR3 is TGTGCCTGTGACCCTGTGACGGGCGACGATAAACTCACCTTT.

This clone was found a few times. The chain uses TRDV2 and TRDJ1; 10 nucleotides match TRDD3. CDR1 and CDR2 (germline): GEAIGNYY, EKD. V lost 3 bases, J lost 3 bases, and 12 bases stayed unmatched. CDR3 length: 17 residues. CDR3 DNA: TGTGCCTGTGACCCGACTGGGGGATCCCGGGGATCCGATAAACTCATCTTT. Its translation is CACDPTGGSRGSDKLIF.

This clone was observed a handful of times. At the DNA level, this CDR3 is encoded by other sequences in the same sample as well. The V gene is TRDV2, the J gene TRDJ1, with D tentatively TRDD3 (5 bases). The CDR3 runs 16 residues. Germline CDR1 GEAIGNYY, CDR2 EKD. Trimming pared 0 bases from V and 3 bases from J, leaving 16 bases between. Written as DNA, the CDR3 is TGTGCCTGTGACACCGTGGGGACAGCGCCGCCCGATAAACTCATCTTT. It specifies CACDTVGTAPPDKLIF.

A note on this clone: A far larger clone differs by one base, so this is likely a read error. The chain carries TRDV2 and TRDJ1, with TRDD2 matching over 8 bases. Germline loops: CDR1 GEAIGNYY, CDR2 EKD. This CDR3 is 22 amino acids long. CDR3 coding DNA: TGTGCCTGTGACACCGGAAATCTTCCTACGTCTCCTGGGCTCACTACGCGCGATACACTCATCTTT. It translates to CACDTGNLPTSPGLTTRDTLIF.

As for this clone: The junction shows a germline mismatch at one end, possibly a read error. Other DNA sequences within the sample encode an identical CDR3. V gene TRDV2 combines with J gene TRDJ1; 11 bases map to TRDD3. The CDR3 sequence is 21 residues long. CDR1 and CDR2 (germline): GEAIGNYY, EKD. The CDR3 reads CACDTVSLGDTSTQSTDKLIF. The CDR3, as DNA: TGTGCCTGTGACACCGTGTCGCTGGGGGATACCTCTACTCAATCCACCGATAAACTCATCTTC.

This clone was detected only a few times. It may be a read error: a sequence one base away is much more abundant. This sample includes further DNA sequences coding for the same CDR3. The rearrangement joins TRDV2 to TRDJ1, with TRDD3 identical over 10 bases. The V gene's germline CDR1 is GEAIGNYY and CDR2 EKD. CDR3 length equals 15 residues. CDR3 amino acids: CACDTLGDRTDKLIF. The CDR3 bases are TGCGCCTGTGACACCCTGGGGGATAGGACCGATAAACTCATCTTT.

This clone was seen a handful of times. Additional DNA sequences in this sample encode the identical CDR3. The CDR3 DNA follows: TGTGCCTGTGACACCGTCGGGGATACGAAAAGGAAAGAACTCATCTTT. Translated: CACDTVGDTKRKELIF. The rearrangement links TRDV2 to TRDJ1; 9 bases are a match to TRDD3. The ends lost 0 bases at V and 9 bases at J; junction bases unmatched: 13. The CDR3 is 16 residues long. The germline gives CDR1 GEAIGNYY, CDR2 EKD.

No call exists for the J gene, whereas the V gene is TRDV2; the table's TRDD3 call for D was not verified on the DNA. Germline V lookup: CDR1 GEAIGNYY, CDR2 EKD. The CDR3 length is 12 residues. CDR3 protein: CACDTLGDTYTF. DNA of the CDR3: TGTGCCTGTGACACTCTGGGGGATACTTACACCTTT.

About this clone itself: TCRdb shows a much larger clone's protein in place of this DNA's translation, and the two differ at residue 6, likely through a read error; the protein shown is translated from the DNA. The chain has TRDV2 and TRDJ1, with 9 bases matching TRDD3. Germline trimming cut 0 bases from V and 1 base from J; bases unmatched to any gene: 20. The CDR3 is made up of 21 amino acids. Germline CDR1 GEAIGNYY, CDR2 EKD. In DNA, the CDR3 is TGTGCCTGTGACACCGCTGAGTCCAACCGGCGTACTGGGGGACTCACCGATAAACTCATCTTT. This sequence encodes CACDTAESNRRTGGLTDKLIF.

Concerning this clone itself: The TCRdb record carries a much larger clone's protein, which differs from this DNA's translation at residue 9; a read error is the likely cause, and the protein listed here is the DNA translation. The rearrangement uses TRDV1 and TRDJ1, with a tentative D call TRDD2 (5 bases). The germline V gene has CDR1 TSWWSYY and CDR2 QGS. The CDR3 has 19 amino acids. The ends were cut back, 5 bases at V and 0 bases at J, with 25 bases in the middle. The CDR3 is CALGSFEFLPMKYTDKLIF. CDR3 DNA sequence: TGTGCTCTTGGGTCCTTCGAGTTCCTCCCCATGAAGTACACCGATAAACTCATCTTT.

J is TRDJ1 and V is TRDV2, with D hard to call. Germline-derived CDR1 and CDR2 are GEAIGNYY and EKD. V lost 0 bases, J lost 0 bases, and 25 bases lay in between. The length of the CDR3 is 20 residues. The CDR3, as DNA: TGTGCCTGTGACACCAGTAACTGCGGCCGTGGAGATTTGTACACCGATAAACTCATCTTT. This translates into CACDTSNCGRGDLYTDKLIF.

About this clone: The likely explanation is a read error, given a far larger clone one base away. DNA of the CDR3: TGTGCTCTTGGGGTTATTCGTCCCGGACAAACCTACTGGGGGATACAGTACACCGATAAACTCATCTTT. Translation gives CALGVIRPGQTYWGIQYTDKLIF. The V and J genes are TRDV1 and TRDJ1, with TRDD3 matching over 12 bases. This CDR3 has 23 amino acids. Per the germline V gene, CDR1 is TSWWSYY and CDR2 is QGS. The V and J ends lost 4 bases and 0 bases, in that order; junction bases with no gene match: 24.

On this clone: The likely explanation is a read error, given a far larger clone one base away. The genes are TRDV1 and TRDJ1; the match to TRDD3 covers 12 bases. CDR3 length: 29 amino acids. Germline loops: CDR1 TSWWSYY, CDR2 QGS. The V segment lost 2 bases and the J segment 3 bases; nucleotides outside the gene matches: 43. DNA of the CDR3: TGTGCTCTTGGGGAAAACGAATCTTTCCTACTTTGGGAGCGGTACTGGGGGATACTGAGGAACTGGCGTTCCGATAAACTCATCTTT. It codes for CALGENESFLLWERYWGILRNWRSDKLIF.

This clone has more than one count but fewer than ten. This may stem from a read error, because a much larger clone lies one nucleotide away. The rearrangement uses TRDV2 and TRDJ1; 9 bases fit TRDD3. V was pared by 1 base and J by 0 bases, with 5 bases of the junction left unmatched. The germline gives CDR1 GEAIGNYY, CDR2 EKD. This CDR3 contains 16 residues. The CDR3 DNA is TGTGCCTGTGACACTCGGGGGGATACTTACACCGATAAACTCATCTTT. Protein sequence: CACDTRGDTYTDKLIF.

This clone was detected only a few times. The protein TCRdb gives is from a much larger clone and does not agree with this DNA's translation at residue 9, likely a read error; the protein shown here comes from the DNA. The chain combines TRDV3 with TRDJ1; D perhaps matches TRDD2 (6 bases). Trimming pared 5 bases from V and 5 bases from J, leaving 21 bases between. Germline CDR1 TVYSNPD, CDR2 GDNSRS (reference sequence). The CDR3 totals 14 residues. CDR3 DNA sequence: TGTGCCCGCTCCTCCTACGACCTGTTGGATAAACTCATCTTT. It translates to CARSSYDLLDKLIF.

This clone turned up a few times. The protein in TCRdb stems from a much larger clone and differs at residue 9 from this DNA's translation, likely a read error; here the protein is translated from the DNA. The rearrangement joins TRDV2 to TRDJ3; the D gene is possibly TRDD3 (5 bases). The V end was cut by 0 bases, the J end by 0 bases, with 11 bases between. CDR3 size: 18 residues. Germline loops: CDR1 GEAIGNYY, CDR2 EKD. The CDR3 is CACDTGMTDSWDTRQMFF. CDR3 DNA sequence: TGTGCCTGTGACACCGGGATGACGGACTCCTGGGACACCCGACAGATGTTTTTC.

A few counts support this clone. With a much larger clone just one base away, this may be a read error. Additional DNA sequences in this sample encode the identical CDR3. The chain combines TRDV2 with TRDJ2; 9 nucleotides line up with TRDD3. V gave up 3 bases and J gave up 5 bases; unmatched junction bases: 6. This CDR3 is 15 amino acids long. CDR1 is GEAIGNYY and CDR2 is EKD in the germline V gene. This CDR3 is CACDHVLGDTAQLFF. The CDR3 bases are TGTGCCTGTGACCACGTGCTGGGGGATACAGCACAACTCTTCTTT.